Listed below are T cell receptor beta chains from one sample, sequenced in a study of cytomegalovirus exposure and HLA in healthy donors. The method was immunoSEQ multiplex PCR; TCRdb's version includes in-frame clones alone and lacks a portion of them. In the table there are under 100,000 clones, approximately 81% of which are singletons. Sequencing used PBMCs. These receptors originate from a woman aged 70-85 years in good health and CMV-seropositive. Both conserved end residues are part of each CDR3. The order of the fields is clone size, CDR3 length, V gene, J gene, D gene, CDR3 protein, CDR3 DNA. A D gene is named only where the DNA matches it firmly. The size of a clone is reported for some rows only, either as once, few or many, or as a class for expanded clones.

size: .
length: 14
V: TRBV11-1
J: TRBJ2-3
D: .
CDR3: CASSLAFERDTQYF
DNA: TGTGCCAGCAGCTTAGCATTCGAGAGAGATACGCAGTATTTT

size: once
length: 15
V: TRBV15
J: TRBJ2-5
D: .
CDR3: CATSRGRLVQETQYF
DNA: TGTGCCACCAGCAGAGGCCGACTGGTCCAAGAGACCCAGTACTTC

size: .
length: 14
V: TRBV28
J: TRBJ2-2
D: .
CDR3: CASRSGPGTGELFF
DNA: TGTGCCAGCAGAAGCGGGCCTGGCACCGGGGAGCTGTTTTTT

size: .
length: 15
V: TRBV27
J: TRBJ2-2
D: TRBD1
CDR3: CASSSGTGTRGELFF
DNA: TGTGCCAGCAGTTCCGGGACAGGGACCCGCGGGGAGCTGTTTTTT

size: few
length: 15
V: TRBV10-2
J: TRBJ2-7
D: .
CDR3: CASSENVPSSYEQYF
DNA: TGCGCCAGCAGTGAAAATGTGCCGAGCTCCTACGAGCAGTACTTC

size: .
length: 17
V: TRBV6-4
J: TRBJ2-6
D: TRBD1
CDR3: CASSTGTGIDGANVLTF
DNA: TGTGCCAGCAGTACAGGGACAGGGATAGATGGGGCCAACGTCCTGACTTTC

size: .
length: 16
V: TRBV6-5
J: TRBJ2-1
D: TRBD1
CDR3: CASSSSGTGTASEQFF
DNA: TGTGCCAGCAGTTCCAGCGGGACAGGGACGGCCAGTGAGCAGTTCTTC

size: .
length: 22
V: TRBV28
J: TRBJ2-6
D: TRBD2
CDR3: CASSVLQGGTSGRRSGANVLTF
DNA: TGTGCCAGCAGTGTCCTACAGGGGGGGACTAGCGGGAGGAGGTCTGGGGCCAACGTCCTGACTTTC

size: .
length: 15
V: TRBV5-4
J: TRBJ2-7
D: TRBD1
CDR3: CASSLAAGGSYEQYF
DNA: TGTGCCAGCAGCTTGGCGGCAGGGGGTTCATACGAGCAGTACTTC

size: .
length: 16
V: TRBV4-1
J: TRBJ1-6
D: TRBD1
CDR3: CASSHDVDRDRSPLHF
DNA: TGCGCCAGCAGCCATGATGTGGACAGGGATAGATCACCCCTCCACTTT

size: once
length: 17
V: TRBV28
J: TRBJ2-1
D: TRBD2
CDR3: CASSPMTSGKSYNEQFF
DNA: TGTGCCAGCAGTCCAATGACTAGCGGGAAATCCTACAATGAGCAGTTCTTC

size: .
length: 15
V: TRBV11-2
J: TRBJ1-3
D: TRBD1
CDR3: CASSASTGNGNTIYF
DNA: TGTGCCAGCAGCGCCTCGACAGGGAACGGAAACACCATATATTTT

size: .
length: 14
V: TRBV2
J: TRBJ2-7
D: TRBD2
CDR3: CASRTSGLSYEQYF
DNA: TGTGCCAGCAGGACTAGCGGCCTTTCCTACGAGCAGTACTTC

size: .
length: 14
V: TRBV7-9
J: TRBJ2-7
D: TRBD2
CDR3: CASSRAGVSYEQYF
DNA: TGTGCCAGCAGCCGCGCGGGGGTCTCCTACGAGCAGTACTTC

size: .
length: 16
V: TRBV11-2
J: TRBJ1-5
D: TRBD1
CDR3: CASSLLGDRDNQPQHF
DNA: TGTGCCAGCAGCTTATTGGGGGACAGGGACAATCAGCCCCAGCATTTT

size: .
length: 16
V: TRBV5-4
J: TRBJ1-2
D: TRBD1
CDR3: CASSSGTGGGGYGYTF
DNA: TGTGCCAGCAGCTCCGGGACAGGGGGTGGGGGCTATGGCTACACCTTC

size: .
length: 15
V: TRBV19
J: TRBJ2-1
D: TRBD2
CDR3: CASLQRGGAYNEQFF
DNA: TGTGCCAGTCTCCAGCGGGGGGGCGCGTACAATGAGCAGTTCTTC

size: .
length: 14
V: TRBV28
J: TRBJ2-1
D: TRBD1
CDR3: CASSSPNRGNEQFF
DNA: TGTGCCAGCAGTTCACCCAACAGGGGGAATGAGCAGTTCTTC

size: .
length: 12
V: TRBV6-6
J: TRBJ2-1
D: .
CDR3: CARVGPGNEQFF
DNA: TGTGCCAGGGTGGGGCCGGGCAATGAGCAGTTCTTC

size: .
length: 12
V: TRBV29-1
J: TRBJ1-2
D: .
CDR3: CSVAGHVYGYTF
DNA: TGCAGCGTTGCAGGGCACGTCTATGGCTACACCTTC

size: .
length: 14
V: TRBV29-1
J: TRBJ2-5
D: TRBD2
CDR3: CSVVGGGSGETQYF
DNA: TGCAGCGTTGTAGGCGGGGGGAGCGGAGAGACCCAGTACTTC

size: once
length: 16
V: TRBV6-4
J: TRBJ1-3
D: TRBD1
CDR3: CASRGLHRGSGNTIYF
DNA: TGTGCCAGCAGGGGACTGCACAGGGGCTCTGGAAACACCATATATTTT

size: .
length: 16
V: TRBV9
J: TRBJ1-3
D: .
CDR3: CASSPRGASSGNTIYF
DNA: TGTGCCAGCAGCCCCCGTGGAGCCAGCTCTGGAAACACCATATATTTT

size: once
length: 15
V: TRBV2
J: TRBJ2-7
D: TRBD2
CDR3: CASIAEASGTYEQYF
DNA: TGTGCCAGCATAGCAGAGGCTAGCGGCACCTACGAGCAGTACTTC

size: once
length: 15
V: TRBV6-1
J: TRBJ2-7
D: .
CDR3: CASSEAPSLSYEQYF
DNA: TGTGCCAGCAGTGAAGCCCCGTCACTCTCCTACGAGCAGTACTTC

size: .
length: 15
V: TRBV7-2
J: TRBJ2-7
D: .
CDR3: CASSLVGGTTYEQYF
DNA: TGTGCCAGCAGCTTAGTAGGAGGGACCACCTACGAGCAGTACTTC

size: .
length: 14
V: TRBV5-1
J: TRBJ1-2
D: .
CDR3: CASSLGRDARGYTF
DNA: TGCGCCAGCAGCTTGGGGAGGGACGCGAGAGGCTACACCTTC

size: .
length: 16
V: TRBV11-3
J: TRBJ2-1
D: TRBD2
CDR3: CASRVEGSGSGYEQFF
DNA: TGTGCCAGCAGGGTTGAGGGGAGCGGGAGTGGGTATGAGCAGTTCTTC

size: few
length: 15
V: TRBV4-1
J: TRBJ1-1
D: .
CDR3: CASSSEVWGDTEAFF
DNA: TGCGCCAGCAGCTCTGAAGTTTGGGGGGACACTGAAGCTTTCTTT

size: .
length: 19
V: TRBV19
J: TRBJ1-5
D: .
CDR3: CASSSQGPVFTVSNQPQHF
DNA: TGTGCCAGTAGTAGCCAGGGGCCAGTTTTTACGGTTAGCAATCAGCCCCAGCATTTT

size: .
length: 16
V: TRBV15
J: TRBJ2-3
D: .
CDR3: CATSDPESGERDTQYF
DNA: TGTGCCACCAGCGACCCAGAGAGTGGGGAGCGAGATACGCAGTATTTT

size: .
length: 14
V: TRBV11-3
J: TRBJ2-5
D: .
CDR3: CASSDGLIQETQYF
DNA: TGTGCCAGCAGCGACGGACTCATTCAAGAGACCCAGTACTTC

size: .
length: 17
V: TRBV18
J: TRBJ1-3
D: .
CDR3: CASSPRQLTYAGNTIYF
DNA: TGTGCCAGCTCACCACGACAGCTCACATATGCGGGAAACACCATATATTTT

size: .
length: 13
V: TRBV5-6
J: TRBJ1-1
D: .
CDR3: CATQGNLNTEAFF
DNA: TGTGCCACTCAGGGCAACCTGAACACTGAAGCTTTCTTT

size: .
length: 16
V: TRBV18
J: TRBJ2-7
D: TRBD2
CDR3: CASSPPGSGGAYEQYF
DNA: TGTGCCAGCTCACCACCGGGAAGCGGGGGAGCCTACGAGCAGTACTTC

size: .
length: 17
V: TRBV7-2
J: TRBJ2-1
D: TRBD2
CDR3: CASSLSPLAGGNNEQFF
DNA: TGTGCCAGCAGCTTATCACCTCTAGCGGGGGGAAACAATGAGCAGTTCTTC

size: .
length: 17
V: TRBV11-1
J: TRBJ2-4
D: .
CDR3: CASSPYASRLAKNIQYF
DNA: TGTGCCAGCAGCCCTTACGCGAGTCGACTAGCCAAAAACATTCAGTACTTC

size: .
length: 15
V: TRBV11-2
J: TRBJ2-1
D: TRBD2
CDR3: CASSLGLAGKGEQFF
DNA: TGTGCCAGCAGCTTAGGTCTAGCGGGGAAGGGTGAGCAGTTCTTC

size: .
length: 16
V: TRBV4-1
J: TRBJ2-3
D: TRBD2
CDR3: CASRLSTSGVLDTQYF
DNA: TGCGCCAGCAGATTATCCACTAGCGGAGTACTAGATACGCAGTATTTT